The TCR beta chain described here comes from a study of T cell repertoires in cytomegalovirus infection. On the study more broadly: Through public TCR beta signatures, both CMV infection and matching HLA type were indicated.

Germline trimming cut 5 bases from V and 0 bases from J; bases unmatched to any gene: 5. The CDR3 consists of 15 residues. CDR1 is MNHEY, CDR2 SVGEGT, per germline. As for this clonotype: Its cognate antigen is unknown.

Study-wide points: The ex vivo response was dominated by HLA-C-restricted CMV-specific TCR beta clonotypes. People with CMV and the relevant HLA were identified by cumulative public TCR beta family frequency.

MiXCR, applied by TCRdb to the reads, yields one record per CDR3 protein. The top ten hold about 17% of the sample, which has approximately 150,000 distinct CDR3 sequences, 17% seen once. The chain links TRBV6-2 or TRBV6-3 to TRBJ1-2; TRBD1 matches at 8 bases. The clonotype comes from a human donor in good health (CMV status not recorded). Some clones in this sample may be carry-over from other donors' samples. Sequencing was done on a sample of CD8+ T cells from PBMCs. CDR3 DNA sequence: TGTGCCAGCAGTGGGACAGGTAGAGCTAACTATGGCTACACCTTC. Translation gives CASSGTGRANYGYTF.